A single TCR beta chain is shown here with its context. Antigen specificity is unknown. This entry is derived from a study of cytomegalovirus exposure and HLA in healthy donors. The PCR used 60 Vbeta and 13 Jbeta primers. The repertoire was sequenced with immunoSEQ multiplex PCR; TCRdb's copy has only in-frame clones and lacks some. The sample includes some 150,000 clones, around 90% of them seen just once. General observations from the study: As a later analysis showed, a missense DCLRE1C variant was linked to trimming of TCR beta V- and J-genes.

This clonotype was obtained from a woman in her 30s in good health and CMV-seronegative. Sequenced sample: PBMCs.

The CDR3 is CASSDRGHTGELFF. The CDR3 DNA reads as TGTGCCAGCTCCGACAGGGGACACACCGGGGAGCTGTTTTTT. The rearrangement joins TRBV6-4 to TRBJ2-2, with 8 bases fitting TRBD1. CDR1 and CDR2 (germline): MRHNA, SNTAGT. CDR3 length equals 14 residues. The V segment lost 8 bases and the J segment 3 bases; nucleotides outside the gene matches: 5.